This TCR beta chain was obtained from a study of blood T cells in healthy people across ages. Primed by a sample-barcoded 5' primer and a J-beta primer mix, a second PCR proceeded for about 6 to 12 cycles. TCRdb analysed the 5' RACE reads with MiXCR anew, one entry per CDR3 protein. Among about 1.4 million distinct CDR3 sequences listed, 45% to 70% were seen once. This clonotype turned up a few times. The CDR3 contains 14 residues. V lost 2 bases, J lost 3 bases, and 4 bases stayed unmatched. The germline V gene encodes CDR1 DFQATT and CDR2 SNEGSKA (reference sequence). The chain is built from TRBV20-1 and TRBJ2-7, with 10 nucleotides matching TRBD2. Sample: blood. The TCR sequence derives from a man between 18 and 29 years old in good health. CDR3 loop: CSARNLAGVYEQYF. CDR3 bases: TGCAGTGCTAGAAATCTAGCGGGAGTCTACGAGCAGTACTTC.